These 30 T cell receptor beta chains came from one sample sequenced in a study of early T cells in non-severe SARS-CoV-2 infection. MiXCR was run by TCRdb on the 5' RACE reads, yielding one entry per CDR3 protein. Among 46,000 or so distinct CDR3 sequences listed, about 4% were seen once. Sequencing was carried out using whole blood. These receptors were obtained from an adult who was a healthcare worker with PCR-confirmed SARS-CoV-2 infection or an uninfected control (not recorded which).

This clonotype was seen repeatedly, ten times or more. V gene TRBV18 combines with J gene TRBJ1-3; no clear D. There are 15 residues in the CDR3. Germline V gene lookup returns CDR1 KGHSH and CDR2 LQKENI. The V gene lost 0 bases and the J gene lost 6 bases, with 12 bases spanning the gap. CDR3: CASSPPTVPENTIYF. As DNA, the CDR3 is TGTGCCAGCTCACCACCGACGGTTCCTGAAAACACCATATATTTT.

V and J are TRBV12-3 or TRBV12-4 and TRBJ1-6; D call uncertain. The CDR3 is made up of 15 amino acids. Trimming took off 6 bases at V and 6 bases at J, with 15 bases between the two ends. The chain's CDR3 is CASRLDRLVNSPLHF. The DNA for the CDR3 is TGTGCCAGCAGGCTCGATAGGCTAGTTAATTCACCCCTCCACTTT.

This clonotype came up many times. The chain uses TRBV6-1 and TRBJ1-2, with a possible D match to TRBD1 (5 bases). V gave up 3 bases and J gave up 6 bases, with 11 bases separating them. Looked up from germline, CDR1 is MNHNS and CDR2 is SASEGT. The CDR3 loop spans 13 amino acids. In DNA, the CDR3 is TGTGCCAGCAGTGAGCGACAGTCAGATGGCTACACCTTC. Translation: CASSERQSDGYTF.

At least ten counts were recorded for this clonotype. The chain employs TRBV7-6 and TRBJ2-1; no firm D call. Germline V gives CDR1 SGHVS, CDR2 FNYEAQ. This CDR3 contains 13 residues. V lost 6 bases and J 0 bases, leaving 6 bases between the germline ends. CDR3 region: CASRDSSYNEQFF. The CDR3 DNA sequence: TGTGCCAGCAGGGATAGCTCCTACAATGAGCAGTTCTTC.

This clonotype came up many times. The chain combines TRBV29-1 with TRBJ2-5; D unresolved. CDR3 length: 11 residues. The germline CDR1 and CDR2 sequences are SQVTM and ANQGSEA. V lost 4 bases and J lost 3, with 6 bases in between. The CDR3 spells CSVGDKETQYF. DNA for the CDR3: TGCAGCGTTGGTGATAAAGAGACCCAGTACTTC.

This clonotype was found a few times. The V call is TRBV11-3, the J call TRBJ1-1; perhaps TRBD1 as D (6 bases). Germline V lookup: CDR1 SGHNT, CDR2 YENEEA. The CDR3 covers 15 residues. Trimming removed 3 bases at V and 1 base at J, with 12 bases between. CDR3 nucleotide sequence: TGTGCCAGCAGCTTCGACAGGTTATCGAACACTGAAGCTTTCTTT. This encodes CASSFDRLSNTEAFF.

This clonotype was counted many times. This chain links TRBV18 with TRBJ2-1; D is undetermined. The germline gives CDR1 KGHSH, CDR2 LQKENI. Deletions cut 5 bases from V and 0 bases from J, with 14 bases between. This CDR3 contains 16 residues. The CDR3, as DNA: TGTGCCAGCTCATGGTGGACCGATAGCTCCTACAATGAGCAGTTCTTC. Residues: CASSWWTDSSYNEQFF.

The chain recombines TRBV6-6 with TRBJ2-5; 8 bases are shared with TRBD2. The CDR3 sequence is 16 residues long. From germline, CDR1 is MNHNY and CDR2 SVGAGI (reference sequence). The V segment lost 3 bases and the J segment 7 bases; nucleotides outside the gene matches: 13. The CDR3, as DNA: TGTGCCAGCAGTTATGCGGGACTAGGGGCCTCTGGGACCCAGTACTTC. This codes for CASSYAGLGASGTQYF.

The rearrangement links TRBV29-1 to TRBJ2-2, with unresolved D. Germline V lookup: CDR1 SQVTM, CDR2 ANQGSEA. This CDR3 is 14 amino acids long. The germline V and J ends were trimmed by 1 base and 5 bases, with 11 bases remaining between them. The CDR3 spells CSVEGVGRTGELFF. CDR3 DNA sequence: TGCAGCGTTGAAGGTGTAGGTCGAACCGGGGAGCTGTTTTTT.

This clonotype has at least ten counts. The J gene is TRBJ2-3, the V gene TRBV30; tentatively, D is TRBD1 or TRBD2 (6 bases each). Germline V gene lookup returns CDR1 GTSNPN and CDR2 SVGIG (reference sequence). Trimming removed 4 bases from V and 0 bases from J, with 20 bases in between. The CDR3 loop spans 17 amino acids. CDR3 protein: CAWNPFGGLFSTDTQYF. The DNA of the CDR3 is TGTGCCTGGAACCCGTTCGGGGGCCTATTTAGCACAGATACGCAGTATTTT.

This clonotype has at least ten counts. The chain is built from TRBV19 and TRBJ2-6; D might be TRBD1 or TRBD2, each matching 5 bases. The CDR3 loop spans 17 amino acids. Deletions cut 1 base from V and 0 bases from J, with 10 bases between. The V gene's germline CDR1 is LNHDA and CDR2 SQIVND (reference sequence). For the CDR3, the DNA is TGTGCCAGTAGTATAGGTACGAGGGGCTCTGGGGCCAACGTCCTGACTTTC. Residues: CASSIGTRGSGANVLTF. The full variable domain, completed using reference TRBV19 and TRBJ2-6, is DGGITQSPKYLFRKEGQNVTLSCEQNLNHDAMYWYRQDPGQGLRLIYYSQIVNDFQKGDIAEGYSVSREKKESFPLTVTSAQKNPTAFYLCASSIGTRGSGANVLTFGAGSRLTVL.

This clonotype was seen ten or more times. The CDR3: CASSLVAGGANEQFF. Here the CDR3 DNA reads TGTGCCAGCAGCTTAGTAGCGGGAGGGGCCAATGAGCAGTTCTTC. V usage is TRBV7-6 and J usage is TRBJ2-1, with 11 bases aligning to TRBD2. The CDR3 length is 15 residues. Germline lookup yields CDR1 SGHVS and CDR2 FNYEAQ. J was trimmed by 6 bases and V by 1 base; bases with no gene match: 2.

This clonotype was counted at least ten times. The chain uses TRBV10-2 and TRBJ2-1; D perhaps matches TRBD2 (6 bases). Germline assignment: CDR1 WSHSY and CDR2 SAAADI. V lost 0 bases and J lost 7, with 16 bases in between. This CDR3 has 16 residues. The CDR3 spells CASSESWDRRANEQFF. In DNA, the CDR3 is TGCGCCAGCAGTGAGTCTTGGGACCGGAGGGCGAATGAGCAGTTCTTC.

There are many counts of this clonotype. This chain connects TRBV6-6 to TRBJ2-5; tentatively, D is TRBD2 (5 bases). Trimming pared 7 bases from V and 4 bases from J, leaving 13 bases between. This CDR3 comprises 13 residues. The germline CDR1 and CDR2 sequences are MNHNY and SVGAGI (reference sequence). CDR3 region: CASIRPGLETQYF. In DNA, the CDR3 is TGTGCCAGCATCCGACCGGGGTTAGAGACCCAGTACTTC.

The V gene is TRBV4-2, the J gene TRBJ1-5; D remains unclear. This CDR3 is built from 15 residues. Trimming left V 0 bases short and J 4 bases short, with 10 bases between. Per germline, CDR1 LGHNA and CDR2 YNFKEQ. The CDR3 loop reads CASSQDVAGNQPQHF. CDR3 in DNA: TGTGCCAGCAGCCAAGATGTGGCAGGTAATCAGCCCCAGCATTTT.

This clonotype was counted ten times or more. The gene calls are TRBV7-9 and TRBJ1-3; possibly TRBD1 for D (5 bases). CDR3 size: 12 residues. V shed 5 bases and J shed 11 bases, with 13 bases lying between them. From germline, CDR1 is SEHNR and CDR2 FQNEAQ (reference sequence). Here the CDR3 DNA reads TGTGCCAGCAGCACCGAGGGGCTGTCCATATATTTT. Amino acid sequence: CASSTEGLSIYF.

This clonotype was counted many times. The rearrangement joins TRBV29-1 to TRBJ2-5; D might be TRBD1 (5 bases). Germline-derived CDR1 and CDR2 are SQVTM and ANQGSEA. This CDR3 has 14 residues. Between the trimmed V and J ends, which lost 7 bases and 1 base, there was a span of 16 bases. This CDR3 reads CSAPTARGQETQYF. CDR3 coding DNA: TGCAGCGCCCCGACAGCTCGTGGCCAAGAGACCCAGTACTTC.

By its share, this clonotype is medium-sized. V gene TRBV7-8 combines with J gene TRBJ2-7; D gene unclear. The length of the CDR3 is 13 residues. Germline CDR1 and CDR2: SGHVS and FQNEAQ. The V gene lost 3 bases and the J gene lost 4 bases, with 10 bases spanning the gap. CDR3 protein: CASSFVIGYEQYF. CDR3 bases: TGTGCCAGCAGCTTCGTCATCGGGTACGAGCAGTACTTC.

This clonotype was observed a few times. The V call is TRBV12-3 or TRBV12-4, the J call TRBJ2-7; 8 positions match TRBD1. The CDR3 is made up of 14 amino acids. V gave up 4 bases and J gave up 1 base; unmatched junction bases: 3. CDR3 DNA sequence: TGTGCCAGCAGTTCGGGACAGGCGTCCTACGAGCAGTACTTC. Protein: CASSSGQASYEQYF.

This clonotype occurred many times. The chain uses TRBV27 and TRBJ1-5, with TRBD1 as a possible D gene (6 bases). The ends were cut back, 2 bases at V and 3 bases at J, with 23 bases in the middle. Per the germline V gene, CDR1 is MNHEY and CDR2 is SMNVEV (reference sequence). The CDR3 contains 19 residues. The CDR3 nucleotides are TGTGCCAGCAGTTTAAACTGGGTACTAGGACAGTCAACCAATCAGCCCCAGCATTTT. Its translation: CASSLNWVLGQSTNQPQHF.

On this clonotype: A much more abundant neighbour one base away suggests this may be a read error. This rearrangement joins TRBV20-1 to TRBJ2-1; 9 bases agree with TRBD2. Germline lookup yields CDR1 DFQATT and CDR2 SNEGSKA (reference sequence). The CDR3 runs to 15 residues. J lost 8 bases, V lost 3 bases, and 11 bases had no gene match. This CDR3 reads CSASPRGGGVDEQFF. DNA for the CDR3: TGCAGTGCTAGCCCGCGGGGGGGCGGGGTAGATGAGCAGTTCTTC.

This clonotype was seen at least ten times. The chain couples TRBV11-3 to TRBJ2-2; 14 positions agree with TRBD2. Trimming cost V 5 bases and J 6 bases; bases outside gene matches: 5. The CDR3 is made up of 16 amino acids. The germline V gene has CDR1 SGHNT and CDR2 YENEEA. CDR3 amino acids: CASSKTSGGASGELFF. As DNA, the CDR3 is TGTGCCAGCAGCAAGACTAGCGGGGGGGCCTCCGGGGAGCTGTTTTTT.

This clonotype was detected only a few times. The chain links TRBV9 to TRBJ2-1; D may correspond to TRBD1 or TRBD2 (5 bases each). Between the trimmed V and J ends, which lost 0 bases and 8 bases, there was a span of 12 bases. The germline gives CDR1 SGDLS, CDR2 YYNGEE. The CDR3 contains 14 residues. The CDR3 DNA reads TGTGCCAGCAGCGTAGAAGTCGGGGCCTATGAGCAGTTCTTC. Its translation is CASSVEVGAYEQFF.

This clonotype appeared many times. The chain combines TRBV7-3 with TRBJ2-6; D is tentatively TRBD1 or TRBD2 (5 bases each). CDR3 length: 15 residues. CDR1 is SGHTA and CDR2 is FQGTGA in the germline V gene. V was clipped by 5 bases and J by 6 bases, with 14 bases between them. The CDR3 loop is CASSRGQGLANVLTF. The CDR3 DNA follows: TGTGCCAGCAGCCGGGGCCAGGGTCTGGCCAACGTCCTGACTTTC.

This clonotype showed up many times. The gene calls are TRBV7-9 and TRBJ2-1, with D uncertain. This CDR3 comprises 13 residues. Germline CDR1 reads SEHNR; CDR2 reads FQNEAQ (reference sequence). With 2 bases removed from V and 5 bases from J, the gap between germline ends came to 7 bases. CDR3 bases: TGTGCCAGCAGCTTAAACCTAAACAATGAGCAGTTCTTC. Protein: CASSLNLNNEQFF.

There are many counts of this clonotype. This sequence joins TRBV11-3 and TRBJ1-1, with 7 bases matching TRBD1. CDR3 length: 14 amino acids. V was clipped by 6 bases and J by 3 bases; unmatched bases: 7. The germline CDR1 and CDR2 sequences are SGHNT and YENEEA. CDR3 region: CASRARDRDTEAFF. CDR3 nucleotides: TGTGCCAGCAGGGCCCGGGACAGAGACACTGAAGCTTTCTTT.

In this sample, this clonotype turned up many times. The chain uses TRBV7-9 and TRBJ1-1; D is undetermined. Deletions cut 8 bases from V and 6 bases from J, with 16 bases between. The CDR3 totals 13 residues. Germline-derived CDR1 and CDR2 are SEHNR and FQNEAQ (reference sequence). This chain's CDR3 is CASADLGNAEAFF. As DNA, the CDR3 is TGTGCCAGCGCCGATTTGGGGAATGCTGAAGCTTTCTTT.

Ten or more counts support this clonotype. The chain combines TRBV9 with TRBJ1-5, with D possibly being TRBD1 (6 bases). The CDR3 is made up of 15 amino acids. V lost 7 bases and J lost 1, with 15 bases in between. Germline CDR1 SGDLS, CDR2 YYNGEE. CDR3 protein: CASGRGTSSNQPQHF. Here the CDR3 DNA reads TGTGCCAGCGGACGAGGGACATCCAGCAATCAGCCCCAGCATTTT.

This clonotype occurred many times. The CDR3 nucleotides are TGCAGTGCTAAAAGACGGGCCCAAAACACAGATACGCAGTATTTT. The encoded protein is CSAKRRAQNTDTQYF. The chain joins TRBV20-1 to TRBJ2-3; D unclear. Between the trimmed V and J ends, which lost 4 bases and 2 bases, there was a span of 16 bases. The germline CDR1 and CDR2 sequences are DFQATT and SNEGSKA (reference sequence). This CDR3 spans 15 amino acids.

V usage is TRBV11-3 and J usage is TRBJ2-1; D may be TRBD1 or TRBD2 (5 bases each). This CDR3 contains 12 residues. The germline V gene has CDR1 SGHNT and CDR2 YENEEA. Between the trimmed V and J ends, which lost 1 base and 10 bases, there was a span of 8 bases. This CDR3 reads CASSLVGGEQFF. Written as DNA, the CDR3 is TGTGCCAGCAGCTTAGTTGGGGGAGAGCAGTTCTTC.